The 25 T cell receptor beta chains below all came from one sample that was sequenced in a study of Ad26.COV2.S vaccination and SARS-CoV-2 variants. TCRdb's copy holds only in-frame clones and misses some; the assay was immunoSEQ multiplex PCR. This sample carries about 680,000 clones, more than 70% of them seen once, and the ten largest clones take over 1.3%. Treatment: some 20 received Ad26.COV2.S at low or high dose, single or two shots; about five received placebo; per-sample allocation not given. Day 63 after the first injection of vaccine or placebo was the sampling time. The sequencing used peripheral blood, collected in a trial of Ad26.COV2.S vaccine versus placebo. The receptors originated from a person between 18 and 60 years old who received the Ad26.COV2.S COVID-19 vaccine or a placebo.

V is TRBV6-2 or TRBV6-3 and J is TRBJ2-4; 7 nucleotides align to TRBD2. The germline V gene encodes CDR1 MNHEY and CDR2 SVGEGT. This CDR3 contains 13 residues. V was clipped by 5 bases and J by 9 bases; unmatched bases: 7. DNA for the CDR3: TGTGCCAGCAGTGTCGAGCGGGGTAGCATTCAGTACTTC. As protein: CASSVERGSIQYF.

This chain's CDR3 is CASSMAGVYEQYF. For the CDR3, the DNA is TGTGCCAGTAGTATGGCCGGGGTCTACGAGCAGTACTTC. V gene TRBV19 combines with J gene TRBJ2-7, with D maybe TRBD2 (5 bases). Looked up from germline, CDR1 is LNHDA and CDR2 is SQIVND (reference sequence). CDR3 length: 13 residues. Trimming took off 3 bases at V and 3 bases at J, with 9 bases between the two ends.

CDR3 in DNA: TGTGCCAGCAGTCTTCAGGGGGCCGGGGGCTACACCTTC. It codes for CASSLQGAGGYTF. This sequence joins TRBV6-2 or TRBV6-3 and TRBJ1-2; 8 bases fit TRBD1. This CDR3 contains 13 residues. The V gene end was trimmed by 5 bases and the J gene end by 8 bases; junction bases not matched to a gene: 7. CDR1 is MNHEY, CDR2 SVGEGT, per germline.

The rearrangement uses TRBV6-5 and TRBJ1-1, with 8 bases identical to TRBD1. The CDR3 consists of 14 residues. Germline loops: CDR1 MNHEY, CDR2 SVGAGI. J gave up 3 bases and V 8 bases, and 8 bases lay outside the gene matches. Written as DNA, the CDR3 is TGTGCCAGCGACAGGGGCCAGGAGGACACTGAAGCTTTCTTT. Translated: CASDRGQEDTEAFF.

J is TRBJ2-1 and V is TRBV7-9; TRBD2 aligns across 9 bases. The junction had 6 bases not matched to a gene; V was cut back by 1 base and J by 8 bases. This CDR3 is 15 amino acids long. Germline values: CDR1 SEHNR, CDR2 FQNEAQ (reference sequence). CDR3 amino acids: CASSLVGGGDHEQFF. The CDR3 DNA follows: TGTGCCAGCAGCTTAGTCGGCGGGGGGGATCATGAGCAGTTCTTC. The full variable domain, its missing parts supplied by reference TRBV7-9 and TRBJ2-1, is DTGVSQNPRHKITKRGQNVTFRCDPISEHNRLYWYRQTLGQGPEFLTYFQNEAQLEKSRLLSDRFSAERPKGSFSTLEIQRTEQGDSAMYLCASSLVGGGDHEQFFGPGTRLTVL.

This CDR3 reads CASSLGEGLHYGYTF. The CDR3, as DNA: TGTGCCAGCAGCTTGGGGGAGGGGTTGCACTATGGCTACACCTTC. The chain couples TRBV5-4 to TRBJ1-2, with D perhaps TRBD1 (5 bases). CDR3 size: 15 residues. CDR1 SGHNT and CDR2 YYREEE come from the germline V gene (reference sequence). Trimming removed 0 bases at V and 3 bases at J, with 12 bases between. The full variable domain, rest sourced from reference TRBV5-4 and TRBJ1-2, is ETGVTQSPTHLIKTRGQQVTLRCSSQSGHNTVSWYQQALGQGPQFIFQYYREEENGRGNFPPRFSGLQFPNYSSELNVNALELDDSALYLCASSLGEGLHYGYTFGSGTRLTVV.

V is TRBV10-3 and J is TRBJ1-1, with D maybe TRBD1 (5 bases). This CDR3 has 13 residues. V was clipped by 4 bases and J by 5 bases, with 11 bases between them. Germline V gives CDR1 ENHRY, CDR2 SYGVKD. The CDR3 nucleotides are TGTGCCATCAGTGTCAGGGAGAGAACTGAAGCTTTCTTT. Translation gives CAISVRERTEAFF.

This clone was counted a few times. The CDR3 sequence: CASSSYPGQSNQPQHF. The CDR3 nucleotides read TGTGCCAGCAGCTCTTATCCGGGACAGAGCAATCAGCCCCAGCATTTT. The rearrangement joins TRBV7-2 to TRBJ1-5; 7 bases line up with TRBD1. V gave up 4 bases and J gave up 1 base; unmatched junction bases: 7. Germline V gene data show CDR1 as SGHTA and CDR2 as FQGNSA. The length of the CDR3 is 16 residues.

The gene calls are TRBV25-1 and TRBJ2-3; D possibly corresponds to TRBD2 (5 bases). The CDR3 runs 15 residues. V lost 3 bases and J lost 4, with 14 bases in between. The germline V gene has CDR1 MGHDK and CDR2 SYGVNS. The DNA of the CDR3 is TGTGCCAGCAGTGAGTGGGAGTGGCGGTCAGATACGCAGTATTTT. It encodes CASSEWEWRSDTQYF.

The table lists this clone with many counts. The CDR3 DNA reads TGCGCCAGCAGTCCGGGACAGCTAAGCAATCAGCCCCAGCATTTT. The encoded protein is CASSPGQLSNQPQHF. This chain joins TRBV23-1 and TRBJ1-5, with TRBD1 matching 7 bases. TRBV23-1 is classed as an ORF, of uncertain function. The CDR3 runs 15 residues. V shed 4 bases and J 1 base; nucleotides not matched to a gene: 4.

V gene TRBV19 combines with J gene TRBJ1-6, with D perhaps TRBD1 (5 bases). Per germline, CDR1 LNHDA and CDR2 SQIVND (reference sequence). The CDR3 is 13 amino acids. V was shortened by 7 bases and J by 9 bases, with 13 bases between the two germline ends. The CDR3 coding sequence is TGTGCCAGTATGTCGCGGGGACTTTCACCCCTCCACTTT. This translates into CASMSRGLSPLHF.

CDR3 in amino acids: CASSQDSTGGYEKLFF. The CDR3 region has the DNA TGCGCCAGCAGCCAAGACTCGACAGGGGGCTATGAAAAACTGTTTTTT. The chain employs TRBV4-1 and TRBJ1-4, with 10 nucleotides matching TRBD1. Germline V gene data show CDR1 as MGHRA and CDR2 as YSYEKL. Trimming took 0 bases from V and 6 from J; bases not matched to a gene: 4. The CDR3 runs 16 residues.

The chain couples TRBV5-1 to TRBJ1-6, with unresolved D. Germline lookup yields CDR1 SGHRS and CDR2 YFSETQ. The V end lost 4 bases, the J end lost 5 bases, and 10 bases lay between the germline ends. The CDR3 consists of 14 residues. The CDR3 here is CASSTGRDNSPLHF. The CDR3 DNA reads TGCGCCAGCAGCACCGGACGGGATAATTCACCCCTCCACTTT.

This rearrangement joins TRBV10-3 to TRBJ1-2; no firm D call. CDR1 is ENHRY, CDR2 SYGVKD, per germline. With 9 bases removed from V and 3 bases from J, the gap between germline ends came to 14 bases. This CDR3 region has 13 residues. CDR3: CAIQTEAYYGYTF. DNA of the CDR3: TGTGCCATTCAGACGGAAGCGTACTATGGCTACACCTTC.

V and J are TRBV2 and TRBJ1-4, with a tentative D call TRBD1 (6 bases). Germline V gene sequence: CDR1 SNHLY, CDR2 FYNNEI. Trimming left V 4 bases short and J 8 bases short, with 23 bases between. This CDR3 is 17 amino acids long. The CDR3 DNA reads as TGTGCCAGCAGTGGGGCTACCAGTTACAGGGTTGGGGAAAAACTGTTTTTT. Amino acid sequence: CASSGATSYRVGEKLFF.

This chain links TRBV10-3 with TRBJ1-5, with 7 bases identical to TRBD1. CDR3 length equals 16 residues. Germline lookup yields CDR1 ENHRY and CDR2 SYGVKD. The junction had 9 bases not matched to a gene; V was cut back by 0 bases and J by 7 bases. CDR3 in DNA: TGTGCCATCAGTGAGTCGGCAGGGGGTTGGAGGCAGCCCCAGCATTTT. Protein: CAISESAGGWRQPQHF.

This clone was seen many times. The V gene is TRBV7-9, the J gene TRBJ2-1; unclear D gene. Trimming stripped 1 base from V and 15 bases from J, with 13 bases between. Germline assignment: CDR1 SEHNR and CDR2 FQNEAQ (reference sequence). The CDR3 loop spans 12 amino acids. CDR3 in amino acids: CASSLVGFVGFF. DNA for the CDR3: TGTGCCAGCAGCTTAGTTGGTTTTGTGGGGTTCTTC.

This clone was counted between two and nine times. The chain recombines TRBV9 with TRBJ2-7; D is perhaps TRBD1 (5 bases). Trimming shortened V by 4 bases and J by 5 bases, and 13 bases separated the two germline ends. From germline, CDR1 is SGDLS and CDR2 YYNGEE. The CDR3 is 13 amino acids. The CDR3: CASSSRQNDEQYF. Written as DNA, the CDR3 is TGTGCCAGCAGCTCCCGACAGAACGACGAGCAGTACTTC.

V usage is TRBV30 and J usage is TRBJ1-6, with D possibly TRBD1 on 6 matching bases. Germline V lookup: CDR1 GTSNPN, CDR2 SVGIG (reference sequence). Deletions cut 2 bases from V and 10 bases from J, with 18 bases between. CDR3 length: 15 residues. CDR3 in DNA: TGTGCCTGGAGTCTACGGGGGGGGCTCTGGTCACCCCTCCACTTT. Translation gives CAWSLRGGLWSPLHF.

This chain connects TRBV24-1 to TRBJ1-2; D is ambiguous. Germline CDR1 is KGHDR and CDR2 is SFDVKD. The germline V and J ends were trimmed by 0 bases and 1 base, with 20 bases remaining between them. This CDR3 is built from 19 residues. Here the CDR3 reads CATSDLPDTEDRLNYGYTF. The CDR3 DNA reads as TGTGCCACCAGTGATTTGCCCGACACAGAAGACCGGCTTAACTATGGCTACACCTTC.

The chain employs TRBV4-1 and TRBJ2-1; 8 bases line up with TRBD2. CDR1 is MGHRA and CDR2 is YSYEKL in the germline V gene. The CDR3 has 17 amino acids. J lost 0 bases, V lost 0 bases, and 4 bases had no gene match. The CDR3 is CASSQDSTSGSYNEQFF. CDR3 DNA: TGCGCCAGCAGCCAAGATAGTACTAGCGGCTCCTACAATGAGCAGTTCTTC.

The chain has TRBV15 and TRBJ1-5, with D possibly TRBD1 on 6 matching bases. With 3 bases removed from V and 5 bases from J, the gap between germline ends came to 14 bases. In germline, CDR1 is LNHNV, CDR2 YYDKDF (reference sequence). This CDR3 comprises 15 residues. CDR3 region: CATSRGGRGDQPQHF. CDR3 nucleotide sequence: TGTGCCACCAGCAGGGGGGGCAGAGGTGATCAGCCCCAGCATTTT. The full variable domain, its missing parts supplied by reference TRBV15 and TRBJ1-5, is DAMVIQNPRYQVTQFGKPVTLSCSQTLNHNVMYWYQQKSSQAPKLLFHYYDKDFNNEADTPDNFQSRRPNTSFCFLDIRSPGLGDTAMYLCATSRGGRGDQPQHFGDGTRLSIL.

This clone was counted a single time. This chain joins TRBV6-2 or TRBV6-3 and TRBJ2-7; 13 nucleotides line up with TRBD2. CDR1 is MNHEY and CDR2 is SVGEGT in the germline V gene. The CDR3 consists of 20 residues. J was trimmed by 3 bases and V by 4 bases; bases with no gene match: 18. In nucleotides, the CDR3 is TGTGCCAGCAGTTCCTGGACTAGCGGGGGCCCCCAAGGAGGATACTACGAGCAGTACTTC. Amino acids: CASSSWTSGGPQGGYYEQYF.

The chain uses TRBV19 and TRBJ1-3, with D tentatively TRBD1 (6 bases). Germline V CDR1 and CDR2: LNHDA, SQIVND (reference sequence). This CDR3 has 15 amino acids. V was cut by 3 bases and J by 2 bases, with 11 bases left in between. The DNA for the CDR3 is TGTGCCAGTAGTATTATGGAGGGGGCTGGAAACACCATATATTTT. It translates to CASSIMEGAGNTIYF.

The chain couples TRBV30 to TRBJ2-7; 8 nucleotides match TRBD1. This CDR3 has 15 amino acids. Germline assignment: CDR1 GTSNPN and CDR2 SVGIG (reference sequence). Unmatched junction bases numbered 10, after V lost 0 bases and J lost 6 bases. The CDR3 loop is CAWSVRGQGAFEQYF. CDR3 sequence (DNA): TGTGCCTGGAGTGTACGTGGTCAGGGGGCTTTCGAGCAGTACTTC.